The subject of this entry is one T cell receptor beta chain. This sample is part of a study of cytomegalovirus exposure and HLA in healthy donors. PCR amplification relied on 60 Vbeta primers (plus 13 Jbeta primers). Method: immunoSEQ multiplex PCR; TCRdb's copy keeps in-frame clones and lacks some. The sample has 120,000 or so clones; around three quarters are singletons. V trimming: 7 bases; J trimming: 6 bases; junction bases outside the gene matches: 16. The CDR3 length is 17 residues. The germline V gene encodes CDR1 SGHRS and CDR2 YFSETQ. The V call is TRBV5-1, the J call TRBJ2-2; 9 bases align to TRBD2. The sequencing sample was made of PBMCs. This receptor was identified in a woman aged 40 to 50 in good health and CMV-seronegative. CDR3 sequence: CASFNPYSGRGAGELFF. The CDR3 DNA follows: TGCGCCAGCTTCAACCCCTATAGCGGGAGAGGGGCCGGGGAGCTGTTTTTT.